These 8 T cell receptor beta chains originate from one sample sequenced in a study of blood T cell repertoires in COVID-19 (dated by TCRdb to between 2020 and 2021). Libraries were prepared through the immunoSEQ multiplex PCR assay. TCRdb limited this immuneACCESS table to in-frame rearrangements with V and J called. A share of clones is missing; checked studies link under half to unresolved V genes, and the rest is unexplained. The sample includes approximately 53,000 clones, with approximately 83% observed a single time. The ten largest make up 16% of the sample. Material: peripheral blood. These receptors were taken from a middle-aged man with acute or convalescent COVID-19.

The chain recombines TRBV14 with TRBJ2-7, with D unresolved. The CDR3 is made up of 13 amino acids. Germline CDR1 SGHDN, CDR2 FVKESK. V lost 0 bases, J lost 2 bases, and 5 bases lay in between. In nucleotides, the CDR3 is TGTGCCAGCAGCCAAGATCGGGCCTACGAGCAGTACTTC. Its protein is CASSQDRAYEQYF. Full variable domain (rest looked up from reference TRBV14 and TRBJ2-7): EAGVTQFPSHSVIEKGQTVTLRCDPISGHDNLYWYRRVMGKEIKFLLHFVKESKQDESGMPNNRFLAERTGGTYSTLKVQPAELEDSGVYFCASSQDRAYEQYFGPGTRLTVT.

J is TRBJ1-4 and V is TRBV7-2, with 10 bases matching TRBD1. Germline CDR1 is SGHTA and CDR2 is FQGNSA. The V gene end was trimmed by 0 bases and the J gene end by 7 bases; junction bases not matched to a gene: 5. CDR3 size: 16 residues. CDR3 in amino acids: CASSLARTGGSEKLFF. CDR3 DNA sequence: TGTGCCAGCAGCTTAGCCAGGACAGGGGGGAGTGAAAAACTGTTTTTT.

This clone was recorded at least ten times. The CDR3 bases are TGTGCCAGCAGCTCTGATGACAGTCAAGAGACCCAGTACTTC. It specifies CASSSDDSQETQYF. The chain recombines TRBV11-3 with TRBJ2-5; the D gene is possibly TRBD1 (5 bases). The CDR3 covers 14 residues. Germline lookup yields CDR1 SGHNT and CDR2 YENEEA. The ends were cut back, 4 bases at V and 2 bases at J, with 11 bases in the middle.

The rearrangement uses TRBV5-1 and TRBJ2-5; D ambiguous. CDR1 is SGHRS, CDR2 YFSETQ, per germline. V gave up 4 bases and J gave up 4 bases, with 5 bases separating them. This CDR3 region has 11 residues. The CDR3 reads CASSIRETQYF. CDR3 in DNA: TGCGCCAGCAGCATCCGAGAGACCCAGTACTTC.

This clone occurred a few times. V gene TRBV30 combines with J gene TRBJ2-3; D unclear. CDR1 is GTSNPN and CDR2 is SVGIG in the germline V gene (reference sequence). The V gene lost 3 bases and the J gene lost 6 bases, with 13 bases spanning the gap. The CDR3 totals 13 residues. CDR3: CAWSLIVGDTQYF. CDR3 sequence (DNA): TGTGCCTGGAGCCTGATAGTCGGGGATACGCAGTATTTT.

This clone was counted only a few times. V is TRBV5-4 and J is TRBJ2-4; weak D call: TRBD1 (6 bases). Trimming shortened V by 0 bases and J by 8 bases, and 12 bases separated the two germline ends. CDR1 and CDR2 (germline): SGHNT, YYREEE (reference sequence). CDR3 size: 14 residues. The CDR3 loop is CASSLEGVGDIQYF. CDR3 in DNA: TGTGCCAGCAGCTTGGAGGGGGTAGGGGACATTCAGTACTTC.

The rearrangement uses TRBV19 and TRBJ1-4, with no clear D. The CDR3 sequence is 12 residues long. Germline CDR1 reads LNHDA; CDR2 reads SQIVND (reference sequence). V lost 8 bases to trimming and J lost 7 bases, with 11 bases between them. CDR3 DNA sequence: TGTGCCAGTTCCGATAGTGCTGAAAAACTGTTTTTT. It codes for CASSDSAEKLFF.

The chain combines TRBV27 with TRBJ1-1; the match to TRBD1 covers 7 bases. Germline values: CDR1 MNHEY, CDR2 SMNVEV (reference sequence). The length of the CDR3 is 16 residues. V lost 6 bases and J lost 0; bases outside the gene matches: 10. The CDR3 nucleotides are TGTGCCAGCAGATCTTCCTCCGGGACAGTGAACACTGAAGCTTTCTTT. This sequence encodes CASRSSSGTVNTEAFF.